This T cell receptor (beta chain) was documented in a study of molecular identifiers for immune sequencing clone quantification. Germline assignment: CDR1 PRHDT and CDR2 FYEKMQ (reference sequence). With 3 bases removed from V and 4 bases from J, the gap between germline ends came to 19 bases. The CDR3 is 18 residues long. This clonotype showed up many times. TCRdb reprocessed the PCR reads via MiXCR and lists one record per CDR3 protein. This sample has under 600,000 distinct CDR3 sequences, with roughly 26% found just once. This chain links TRBV13 with TRBJ2-6; D perhaps matches TRBD1 (5 bases). The sample was naive CD8+ T cells from blood, with Jurkat cell RNA spiked in. The subset here: FACS-sorted CD8+CD4-CCR7+CD45RA+ naive T cells. This clonotype was obtained from a human donor in good health. Some libraries in this study had Jurkat cell RNA spiked in. The CDR3 sequence is CASSFIDSSVTGANVLTF. The DNA for the CDR3 is TGTGCCAGCAGCTTTATTGACAGCTCCGTTACGGGGGCCAACGTCCTGACTTTC.